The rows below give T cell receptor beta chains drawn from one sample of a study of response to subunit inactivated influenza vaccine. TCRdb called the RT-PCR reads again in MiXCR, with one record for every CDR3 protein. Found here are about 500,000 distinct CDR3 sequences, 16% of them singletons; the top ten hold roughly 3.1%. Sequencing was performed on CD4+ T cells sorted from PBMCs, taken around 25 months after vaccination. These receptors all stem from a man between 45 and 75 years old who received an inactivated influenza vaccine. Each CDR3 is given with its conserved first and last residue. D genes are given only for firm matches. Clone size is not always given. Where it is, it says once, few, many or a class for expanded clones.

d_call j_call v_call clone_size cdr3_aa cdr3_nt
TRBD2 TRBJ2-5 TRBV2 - CASSEAWYSGGARETQYF TGTGCCAGCAGTGAAGCTTGGTATAGCGGGGGGGCGCGAGAGACCCAGTACTTC
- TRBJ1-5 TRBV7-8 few CASSSLRVPNRGNQPQHF TGTGCCAGCAGCTCCCTACGGGTCCCGAACAGGGGCAATCAGCCCCAGCATTTT
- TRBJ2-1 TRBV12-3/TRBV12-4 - CASIGAGTRSYNEQFF TGTGCCAGCATAGGGGCGGGGACCCGCTCCTACAATGAGCAGTTCTTC
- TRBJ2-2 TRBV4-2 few CASSQDSLAGELFF TGTGCCAGCAGCCAAGATTCACTCGCCGGGGAGCTGTTTTTT
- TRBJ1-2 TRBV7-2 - CASSLAPQGYGYTF TGTGCCAGCAGCTTAGCGCCTCAGGGCTATGGCTACACCTTC
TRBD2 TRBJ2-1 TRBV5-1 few CASSPGGGAYNEQFF TGCGCCAGCAGCCCCGGGGGGGGGGCCTACAATGAGCAGTTCTTC
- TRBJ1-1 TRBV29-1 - CSVHMTVGTEAFF TGCAGCGTTCACATGACAGTCGGCACTGAAGCTTTCTTT
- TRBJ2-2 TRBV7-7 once CASRPTGPGELFF TGTGCTAGCAGACCAACGGGCCCCGGGGAGCTGTTTTTT
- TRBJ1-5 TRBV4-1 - CASSQDGGLPQHF TGCGCCAGCAGCCAAGATGGAGGGCTGCCCCAGCATTTT
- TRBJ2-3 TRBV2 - CASSEAPGVKMQYF TGTGCCAGCAGTGAAGCCCCAGGGGTTAAGATGCAGTATTTT
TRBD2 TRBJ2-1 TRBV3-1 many CASSQQWTSGRANEQFF TGTGCCAGCAGCCAACAATGGACTAGCGGGAGGGCCAATGAGCAGTTCTTC
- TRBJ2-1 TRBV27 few CASSLDGGYSYLFF TGTGCCAGCAGTTTGGACGGAGGCTACAGTTATCTCTTCTTC
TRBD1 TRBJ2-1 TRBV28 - CASRRTGVVNEQFF TGTGCCAGCAGACGTACAGGGGTAGTCAATGAGCAGTTCTTC
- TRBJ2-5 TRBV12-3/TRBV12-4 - CASSLDRMTQYF TGTGCCAGCAGTTTAGACAGGATGACCCAGTACTTC
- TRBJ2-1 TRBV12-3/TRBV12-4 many CASSFSGGGDEQFF TGTGCCAGCAGTTTTTCCGGAGGAGGGGATGAGCAGTTCTTC
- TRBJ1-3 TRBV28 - CASSLETPGSGNTIYF TGTGCCAGCAGCCTAGAAACCCCCGGCTCTGGAAACACCATATATTTT
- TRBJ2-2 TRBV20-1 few CSANRVGELFF TGCAGTGCTAACAGGGTCGGGGAGCTGTTTTTT
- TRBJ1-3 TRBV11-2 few CASSPGQSSGNTIYF TGTGCCAGCAGCCCCGGACAGAGCTCTGGAAACACCATATATTTT
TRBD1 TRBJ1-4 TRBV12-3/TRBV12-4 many CASSPGTVDGKLFF TGTGCCAGCAGCCCCGGGACAGTTGACGGAAAACTGTTTTTT